A single sample gave rise to the 27 T cell receptor beta chains below, sequenced in a study of control samples from healthy donors and cancer patients. Clones were read by immunoSEQ multiplex PCR, and TCRdb kept only the in-frame ones, dropping some. The sample contains around 100,000 clones, just under 95% of which appear only once. The sample taken for sequencing was blood. The receptors stem from a human donor in good health. The donor label of this sample is uncertain.

The V and J genes are TRBV28 and TRBJ1-5; D is perhaps TRBD1 (5 bases). The germline V gene has CDR1 MDHEN and CDR2 SYDVKM. The CDR3 contains 15 residues. Trimming left V 5 bases short and J 2 bases short, with 13 bases between. CDR3 protein: CASSGGGAGNQPQHF. In DNA, the CDR3 is TGTGCCAGCAGTGGTGGCGGGGCCGGCAATCAGCCCCAGCATTTT.

V usage is TRBV6-5 and J usage is TRBJ2-2, with 10 bases identical to TRBD1. The ends lost 5 bases at V and 4 bases at J; junction bases unmatched: 4. CDR1 and CDR2 from the germline V gene are MNHEY and SVGAGI. This CDR3 region has 15 residues. CDR3 sequence (DNA): TGTGCCAGCAGTCCCGGGACAGGGGCCACCGGGGAGCTGTTTTTT. As protein: CASSPGTGATGELFF.

J is TRBJ1-4 and V is TRBV5-8; 7 bases are shared with TRBD1. Germline CDR1 SGHTS, CDR2 YDEGEE. The V gene end was trimmed by 4 bases and the J gene end by 8 bases; junction bases not matched to a gene: 11. The CDR3 loop spans 15 amino acids. CDR3 coding DNA: TGTGCCAGCAGCCGGGGTGAGGGGGCGATGGAAAAACTGTTTTTT. It translates to CASSRGEGAMEKLFF.

The chain is built from TRBV5-1 and TRBJ1-2; D gene unclear. The germline gives CDR1 SGHRS, CDR2 YFSETQ. The ends were cut back, 1 base at V and 3 bases at J, with 10 bases in the middle. The CDR3 spans 14 residues. The CDR3 DNA follows: TGCGCCAGCAGCTTGAACGCGGCGGACTATGGCTACACCTTC. Its translation is CASSLNAADYGYTF.

The chain links TRBV12-3 or TRBV12-4 to TRBJ1-1; no definite D call. Trimming left V 5 bases short and J 4 bases short, with 8 bases between. This CDR3 is built from 12 residues. The DNA for the CDR3 is TGTGCCAGCAGTCGACGTGGCACTGAAGCTTTCTTT. As protein: CASSRRGTEAFF.

The chain employs TRBV9 and TRBJ1-1; no definite D call. V was trimmed by 3 bases and J by 6 bases, leaving 15 bases between them. The germline CDR1 and CDR2 sequences are SGDLS and YYNGEE. The CDR3 is made up of 14 amino acids. This CDR3 reads CASSADNSASEAFF. CDR3 coding DNA: TGTGCCAGCAGCGCAGACAACTCTGCGTCTGAAGCTTTCTTT.

The chain employs TRBV30 and TRBJ1-1, with D perhaps matching TRBD1 (6 bases). V was trimmed by 3 bases and J by 3 bases, leaving 11 bases between them. CDR1 GTSNPN and CDR2 SVGIG come from the germline V gene (reference sequence). This CDR3 is built from 13 residues. The CDR3 nucleotides are TGTGCCTGGAGATACAGGGTCGACACTGAAGCTTTCTTT. Its protein product is CAWRYRVDTEAFF. The full variable domain, in which reference TRBV30 and TRBJ1-1 provide the parts outside the CDR3, is SQTIHQWPATLVQPVGSPLSLECTVEGTSNPNLYWYRQAAGRGLQLLFYSVGIGQISSEVPQNLSASRPQDRQFILSSKKLLLSDSGFYLCAWRYRVDTEAFFGQGTRLTVV.

The V call is TRBV30, the J call TRBJ2-3; 7 bases match TRBD2. CDR1 is GTSNPN, CDR2 SVGIG, per germline (reference sequence). The CDR3 sequence is 14 residues long. The V gene end was trimmed by 1 base and the J gene end by 0 bases; junction bases not matched to a gene: 1. DNA of the CDR3: TGTGCCTGGAGTGGGGGGGGTAGCACAGATACGCAGTATTTT. Its protein is CAWSGGGSTDTQYF.

The rearrangement uses TRBV7-8 and TRBJ2-2; D ambiguous. The CDR3 contains 13 residues. CDR1 is SGHVS, CDR2 FQNEAQ, per germline. V lost 1 base, J lost 8 bases, and 8 bases lay in between. CDR3 amino acids: CASSLDERGELFF. The CDR3 nucleotides are TGTGCCAGCAGCTTAGATGAACGTGGGGAGCTGTTTTTT.

CDR3 region: CASSLVPGDETQYF. The CDR3, as DNA: TGTGCCAGCAGCTTAGTCCCAGGGGACGAGACCCAGTACTTC. The genes are TRBV7-9 and TRBJ2-5, with D perhaps matching TRBD1 (6 bases). Between the trimmed V and J ends, which lost 1 base and 5 bases, there was a span of 11 bases. This CDR3 is built from 14 residues. The V gene's germline CDR1 is SEHNR and CDR2 FQNEAQ (reference sequence).

The chain uses TRBV6-1 and TRBJ2-7; 10 positions match TRBD2. From germline, CDR1 is MNHNS and CDR2 SASEGT. Trimming took 2 bases from V and 4 from J; bases not matched to a gene: 14. This CDR3 has 18 residues. In nucleotides, the CDR3 is TGTGCCAGCAGTGAATTCTCCATAGCGGGGGGCCCGGTATACGAGCAGTACTTC. The encoded protein is CASSEFSIAGGPVYEQYF.

The V and J genes are TRBV15 and TRBJ1-6, with D unclear. Trimming pared 1 base from V and 10 bases from J, leaving 14 bases between. Looked up from germline, CDR1 is LNHNV and CDR2 is YYDKDF (reference sequence). This CDR3 has 15 amino acids. The CDR3 here is CATSRVFSRLSPLHF. CDR3 coding DNA: TGTGCCACCAGCAGAGTATTCTCGCGGTTGTCACCCCTCCACTTT.

The rearrangement uses TRBV24-1 and TRBJ1-5; possibly TRBD1 for D (5 bases). The V end lost 9 bases, the J end lost 2 bases, and 19 bases lay between the germline ends. Germline V lookup: CDR1 KGHDR, CDR2 SFDVKD. The CDR3 totals 16 residues. The CDR3 loop reads CATGDSKVGGNQPQHF. CDR3 sequence (DNA): TGTGCCACCGGAGACAGTAAAGTGGGTGGCAATCAGCCCCAGCATTTT.

The V and J genes are TRBV6-5 and TRBJ2-3; D may be TRBD1 (6 bases). The ends were cut back, 6 bases at V and 3 bases at J, with 10 bases in the middle. The germline gives CDR1 MNHEY, CDR2 SVGAGI. The CDR3 length is 13 residues. The CDR3 sequence: CASRLGQTDTQYF. CDR3 nucleotides: TGTGCCAGCAGGCTCGGACAGACAGATACGCAGTATTTT.

The chain carries TRBV19 and TRBJ2-5, with D uncertain. CDR3 length: 16 residues. Germline CDR1 reads LNHDA; CDR2 reads SQIVND (reference sequence). Trimming removed 5 bases at V and 5 bases at J, with 21 bases between. The CDR3, as DNA: TGTGCCAGTAGTCCTACCGGACCGCGGTTAACGGAGACCCAGTACTTC. This sequence encodes CASSPTGPRLTETQYF. Complete variable domain (other parts from reference TRBV19 and TRBJ2-5): DGGITQSPKYLFRKEGQNVTLSCEQNLNHDAMYWYRQDPGQGLRLIYYSQIVNDFQKGDIAEGYSVSREKKESFPLTVTSAQKNPTAFYLCASSPTGPRLTETQYFGPGTRLLVL.

V and J are TRBV9 and TRBJ1-2, with D unresolved. The germline gives CDR1 SGDLS, CDR2 YYNGEE. V was trimmed by 0 bases and J by 0 bases, leaving 9 bases between them. CDR3 length: 15 residues. The CDR3 DNA is TGTGCCAGCAGCGTAGGTCCGGGAGCTAACTATGGCTACACCTTC. This codes for CASSVGPGANYGYTF.

CDR3 residues: CASSQFGGTEAFF. CDR3 sequence (DNA): TGTGCCAGCAGCCAATTTGGGGGCACTGAAGCTTTCTTT. J is TRBJ1-1 and V is TRBV13, with D possibly TRBD1 on 5 matching bases. CDR1 and CDR2 (germline): PRHDT, FYEKMQ (reference sequence). This CDR3 is built from 13 residues. V was trimmed by 5 bases and J by 4 bases, leaving 11 bases between them.

The chain has TRBV10-3 and TRBJ1-1; possibly TRBD1 for D (6 bases). The V end was cut by 2 bases, the J end by 4 bases, with 11 bases between. This CDR3 has 14 residues. CDR1 is ENHRY, CDR2 SYGVKD, per germline. The CDR3 is CAISETGYSTEAFF. The CDR3 DNA sequence: TGTGCCATCAGTGAGACAGGGTATAGCACTGAAGCTTTCTTT.

The CDR3 loop reads CASSRLIAGQIYEQYF. As DNA, the CDR3 is TGTGCCAGCAGTCGACTCATAGCGGGACAGATCTACGAGCAGTACTTC. The chain couples TRBV6-6 to TRBJ2-7, with D perhaps matching TRBD2 (8 bases). V was cut by 5 bases and J by 3 bases, with 20 bases left in between. Looked up from germline, CDR1 is MNHNY and CDR2 is SVGAGI (reference sequence). The CDR3 has 16 amino acids.

The gene calls are TRBV5-1 and TRBJ1-6; possible D gene TRBD1, 5 bases. CDR1 is SGHRS, CDR2 YFSETQ, per germline. The CDR3 runs 17 residues. V shed 1 base and J shed 0 bases, with 11 bases lying between them. DNA for the CDR3: TGCGCCAGCAGCTTGACGGCAGGGAGCTCCTATAATTCACCCCTCCACTTT. As protein: CASSLTAGSSYNSPLHF.

The chain employs TRBV6-1 and TRBJ2-3; 7 bases are shared with TRBD1. CDR1 and CDR2 from the germline V gene are MNHNS and SASEGT. V dropped 3 bases and J dropped 6; count of bases not matched to a gene: 9. The CDR3 has 15 residues. The CDR3 protein is CASSEAQGVRDTQYF. CDR3 DNA sequence: TGTGCCAGCAGTGAGGCCCAGGGGGTCAGGGATACGCAGTATTTT.

To note about this clone: The junction shows a germline mismatch at one end, possibly a read error. The rearrangement links TRBV19 to TRBJ1-2; D gene ambiguous. The CDR3 spans 12 residues. Looked up from germline, CDR1 is LNHDA and CDR2 is SQIVND (reference sequence). The CDR3, as DNA: TGTGCCAGTAGTGTAGATTACTATGGCTACACCTTC. It is translated as CASSVDYYGYTF.

The CDR3 DNA reads as TGTGCCAGCAGCCTGGAGACTAGCGGGGCCTACGAGCAGTACTTC. Translating gives CASSLETSGAYEQYF. The chain links TRBV27 to TRBJ2-7, with 11 bases identical to TRBD2. Per the germline V gene, CDR1 is MNHEY and CDR2 is SMNVEV (reference sequence). The CDR3 extends over 15 amino acids. Losses at the gene ends were 6 bases for V and 2 bases for J; bases not matched to a gene: 6.

The gene calls are TRBV18 and TRBJ1-1; D gene uncertain. The ends were cut back, 3 bases at V and 2 bases at J, with 13 bases in the middle. Germline CDR1 is KGHSH and CDR2 is LQKENI. This CDR3 contains 15 residues. The CDR3 DNA reads TGTGCCAGCTCACCCGGGGTCGCTGCTAACACTGAAGCTTTCTTT. Protein product: CASSPGVAANTEAFF.

J is TRBJ2-1 and V is TRBV5-5; 10 bases agree with TRBD2. In germline, CDR1 is SGHKS, CDR2 YYEKEE (reference sequence). The CDR3 has 15 amino acids. With V trimmed by 7 bases and J by 5 bases, 9 bases remained unmatched. In DNA form, the CDR3 reads TGTGCCAGCGAGCGGGGGGGCCTAGGACACAATGAGCAGTTCTTC. It yields the protein CASERGGLGHNEQFF.

The chain uses TRBV19 and TRBJ1-5; TRBD1 matches at 7 bases. CDR1 and CDR2 from the germline V gene are LNHDA and SQIVND (reference sequence). CDR3 size: 16 residues. V was pared by 1 base and J by 3 bases, with 6 bases of the junction left unmatched. For the CDR3, the DNA is TGTGCCAGTAGTATAGGAGGAGGGGGCTTCAATCAGCCCCAGCATTTT. Its translation is CASSIGGGGFNQPQHF.

CDR3 DNA: TGTGCCACCAGTGTAGGGCGGAACAATGAGCAGTTCTTC. It yields the protein CATSVGRNNEQFF. The rearrangement uses TRBV24-1 and TRBJ2-1; no clear D. CDR3 length equals 13 residues. Germline V gene data show CDR1 as KGHDR and CDR2 as SFDVKD. Trimming cost V 5 bases and J 5 bases, with 9 bases left between them.